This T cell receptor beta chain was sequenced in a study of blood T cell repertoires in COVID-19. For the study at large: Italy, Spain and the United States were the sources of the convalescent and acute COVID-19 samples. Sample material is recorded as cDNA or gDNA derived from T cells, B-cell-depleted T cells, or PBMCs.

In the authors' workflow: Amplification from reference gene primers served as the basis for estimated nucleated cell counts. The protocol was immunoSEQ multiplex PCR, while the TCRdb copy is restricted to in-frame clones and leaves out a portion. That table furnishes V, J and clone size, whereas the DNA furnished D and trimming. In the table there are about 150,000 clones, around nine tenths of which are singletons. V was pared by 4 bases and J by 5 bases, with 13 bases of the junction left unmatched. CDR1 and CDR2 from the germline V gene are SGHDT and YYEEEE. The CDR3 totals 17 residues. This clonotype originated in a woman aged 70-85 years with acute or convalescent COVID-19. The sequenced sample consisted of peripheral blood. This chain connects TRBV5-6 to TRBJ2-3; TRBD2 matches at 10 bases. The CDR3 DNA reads TGTGCCAGCAGCCCTCTGAGGGCTAGCGGGGGTGGAGATACGCAGTATTTT. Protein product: CASSPLRASGGGDTQYF.